This entry concerns a single T cell receptor beta chain. No antigen is known for it. The data were obtained in a study of OX40 agonist ivuxolimab in advanced cancers. Study background: The patients' treatment was ivuxolimab, an agonistic anti-OX40 (CD134) antibody. Study observations and caveats: Still undetermined is the antigen specificity of the expanded peripheral T cells.

Germline CDR1 is MGHRA and CDR2 is YSYEKL. The CDR3 runs to 19 residues. J was trimmed by 2 bases and V by 2 bases; bases with no gene match: 14. The assay was immunoSEQ multiplex PCR, and TCRdb's table has in-frame clones only and misses some. The repertoire holds fewer than 60,000 clones, with about 81% as singletons. The sample was CD4+ or CD8+ T cells sorted from blood, taken in a trial of the OX40 agonist ivuxolimab. The chain is built from TRBV4-1 and TRBJ1-4; 7 bases are a match to TRBD1. This sequence was found in an adult with an advanced solid tumor such as melanoma, head and neck, liver or kidney cancer. As DNA, the CDR3 is TGCGCCAGCAGCCAAATCCGACAGGGAGGGTGGGGCACTAATGAAAAACTGTTTTTT. It yields the protein CASSQIRQGGWGTNEKLFF.